This T cell receptor beta chain was captured in a study of blood T cell repertoires in COVID-19. Looking at the study overall: The origin of the acute and convalescent COVID-19 samples was the United States, Italy and Spain. Sources were T cells, B-cell-depleted T cells, or PBMCs; the material itself was cDNA or gDNA.

Per the study methods: Researchers report that nucleated cell counts were estimated from reference gene primer amplification. Produced via immunoSEQ multiplex PCR; TCRdb's table is partial and in-frame only. V, J and clone size derive from that table, while D and trimming were established from the DNA sequence. Of around 250,000 clones listed, around four fifths are singletons. Germline V lookup: CDR1 DFQATT, CDR2 SNEGSKA (reference sequence). The CDR3 sequence is 15 residues long. Trimming removed 3 bases from V and 0 bases from J, with 12 bases in between. The chain recombines TRBV20-1 with TRBJ2-1; D gene unclear. The sample was peripheral blood. The receptor's source is an elderly man with acute or convalescent COVID-19. CDR3 sequence reads: CSASPYHRSYNEQFF. In DNA form, the CDR3 reads TGCAGTGCTAGTCCCTACCACCGCTCCTACAATGAGCAGTTCTTC.